This TCR beta chain comes out of a study of T cells in tumors after PD-1 blockade. Study context: No patient had prior checkpoint blockade, systemic immunosuppression, or radiotherapy within 4 weeks. Each patient got pembrolizumab 200 mg every 3 weeks or cemiplimab 350 mg every 2 weeks. Some patients also took daily vismodegib 150 mg during anti-PD-1 treatment.

General study points: Some novel exhausted tumor clones appeared in pre-treatment blood, suggesting peripheral recruitment.

Data came from immunoSEQ multiplex PCR; TCRdb stores just in-frame clones and leaves some out. The profile shows around 50,000 clones, more than 75% of them singletons. With V trimmed by 5 bases and J by 6 bases, 9 bases remained unmatched. Per the germline V gene, CDR1 is SGHRS and CDR2 is YFSETQ. The CDR3 is 14 residues long. Details on this clone: Its antigen is still unknown.

J is TRBJ1-2 and V is TRBV5-1; 8 bases are a match to TRBD1. This sequence originates from a human donor with basal cell carcinoma. The sequenced sample was PBMCs, obtained before anti-PD-1 treatment. The CDR3 bases are TGCGCCAGCAGTCGGGGTCAGGGGGCGGATGGCTACACCTTC. It yields the protein CASSRGQGADGYTF.